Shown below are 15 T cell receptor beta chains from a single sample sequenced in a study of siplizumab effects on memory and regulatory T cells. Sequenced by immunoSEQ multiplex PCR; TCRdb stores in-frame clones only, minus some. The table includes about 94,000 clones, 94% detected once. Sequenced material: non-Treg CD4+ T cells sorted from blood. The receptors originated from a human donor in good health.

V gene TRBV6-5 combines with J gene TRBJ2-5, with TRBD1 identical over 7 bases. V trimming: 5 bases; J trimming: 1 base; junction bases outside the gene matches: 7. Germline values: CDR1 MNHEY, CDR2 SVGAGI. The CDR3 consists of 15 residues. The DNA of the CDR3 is TGTGCCAGCAGTACCGGACAGGCGACCCAAGAGACCCAGTACTTC. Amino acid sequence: CASSTGQATQETQYF.

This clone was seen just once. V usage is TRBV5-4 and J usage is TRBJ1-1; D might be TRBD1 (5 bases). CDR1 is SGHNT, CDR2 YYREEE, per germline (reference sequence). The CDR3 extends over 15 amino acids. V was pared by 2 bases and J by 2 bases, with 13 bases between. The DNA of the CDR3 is TGTGCCAGCAGCTTAGGTCGAGGGGTAAACACTGAAGCTTTCTTT. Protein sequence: CASSLGRGVNTEAFF.

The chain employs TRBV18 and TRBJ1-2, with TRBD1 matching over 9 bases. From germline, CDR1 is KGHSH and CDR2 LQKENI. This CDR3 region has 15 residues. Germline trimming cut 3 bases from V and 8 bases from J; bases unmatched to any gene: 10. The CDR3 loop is CASSPFDRGDYGYTF. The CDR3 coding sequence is TGTGCCAGCTCACCCTTTGACAGGGGGGATTACGGCTACACCTTC.

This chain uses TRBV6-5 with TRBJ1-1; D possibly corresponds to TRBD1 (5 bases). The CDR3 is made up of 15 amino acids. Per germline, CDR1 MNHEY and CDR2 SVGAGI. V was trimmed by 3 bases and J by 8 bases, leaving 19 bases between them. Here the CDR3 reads CASSYYGGDGKEAFF. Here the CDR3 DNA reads TGTGCCAGCAGTTATTACGGAGGGGACGGAAAAGAAGCTTTCTTT.

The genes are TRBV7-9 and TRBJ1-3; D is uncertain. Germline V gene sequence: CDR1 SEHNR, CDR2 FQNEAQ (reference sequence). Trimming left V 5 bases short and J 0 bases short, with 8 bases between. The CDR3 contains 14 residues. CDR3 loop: CASSRVSSGNTIYF. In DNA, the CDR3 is TGTGCCAGCAGCCGAGTGAGCTCTGGAAACACCATATATTTT.

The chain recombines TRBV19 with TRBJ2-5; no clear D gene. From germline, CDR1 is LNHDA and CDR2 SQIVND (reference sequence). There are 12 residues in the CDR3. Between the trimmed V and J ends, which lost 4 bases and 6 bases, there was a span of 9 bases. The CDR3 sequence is CASSSGGKTQYF. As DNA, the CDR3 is TGTGCCAGTAGTAGTGGCGGCAAGACCCAGTACTTC.

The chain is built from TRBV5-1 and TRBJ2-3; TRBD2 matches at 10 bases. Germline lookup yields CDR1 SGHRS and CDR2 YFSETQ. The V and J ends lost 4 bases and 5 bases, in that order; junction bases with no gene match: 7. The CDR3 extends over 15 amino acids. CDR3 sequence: CASSISGRAGDTQYF. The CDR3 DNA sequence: TGCGCCAGCAGCATCAGCGGGAGGGCCGGAGATACGCAGTATTTT.

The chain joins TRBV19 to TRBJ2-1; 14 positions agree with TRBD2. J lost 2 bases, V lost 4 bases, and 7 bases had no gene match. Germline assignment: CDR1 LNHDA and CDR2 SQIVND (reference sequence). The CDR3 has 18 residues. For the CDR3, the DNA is TGTGCCAGTAGTAAGGGACTAGCGGGAGCATTTCCCTACAATGAGCAGTTCTTC. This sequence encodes CASSKGLAGAFPYNEQFF. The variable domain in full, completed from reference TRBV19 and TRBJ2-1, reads DGGITQSPKYLFRKEGQNVTLSCEQNLNHDAMYWYRQDPGQGLRLIYYSQIVNDFQKGDIAEGYSVSREKKESFPLTVTSAQKNPTAFYLCASSKGLAGAFPYNEQFFGPGTRLTVL.

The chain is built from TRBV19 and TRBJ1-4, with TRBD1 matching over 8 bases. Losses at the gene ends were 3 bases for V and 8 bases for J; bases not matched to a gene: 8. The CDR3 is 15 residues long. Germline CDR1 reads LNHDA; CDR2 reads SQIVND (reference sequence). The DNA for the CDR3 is TGTGCCAGTAGTATCATAGGGACAGGTAGCGAAAAACTGTTTTTT. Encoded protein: CASSIIGTGSEKLFF.

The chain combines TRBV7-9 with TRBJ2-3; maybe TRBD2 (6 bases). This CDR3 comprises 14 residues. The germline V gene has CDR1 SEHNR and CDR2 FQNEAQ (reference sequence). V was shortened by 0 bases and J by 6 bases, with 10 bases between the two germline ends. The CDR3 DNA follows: TGTGCCAGCAGCTTAGCCAGCGGGTTGGATACGCAGTATTTT. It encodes CASSLASGLDTQYF.

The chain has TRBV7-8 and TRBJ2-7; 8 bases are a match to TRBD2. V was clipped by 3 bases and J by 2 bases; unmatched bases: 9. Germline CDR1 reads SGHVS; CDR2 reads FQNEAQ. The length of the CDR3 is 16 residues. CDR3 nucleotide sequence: TGTGCCAGCAGCTTCGGCTTAGCGGGGACTACCTACGAGCAGTACTTC. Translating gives CASSFGLAGTTYEQYF. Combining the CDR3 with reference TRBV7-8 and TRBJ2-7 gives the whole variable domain GAGVSQSPRYKVAKRGQDVALRCDPISGHVSLFWYQQALGQGPEFLTYFQNEAQLDKSGLPSDRFFAERPEGSVSTLKIQRTQQEDSAVYLCASSFGLAGTTYEQYFGPGTRLTVT.

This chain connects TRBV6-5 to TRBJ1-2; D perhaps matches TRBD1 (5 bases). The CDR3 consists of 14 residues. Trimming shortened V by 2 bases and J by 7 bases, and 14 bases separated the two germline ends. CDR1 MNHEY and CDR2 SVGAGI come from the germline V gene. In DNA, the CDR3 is TGTGCCAGCAGTTACCGCGACAGAAAGGGTGGCTACACCTTC. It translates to CASSYRDRKGGYTF.

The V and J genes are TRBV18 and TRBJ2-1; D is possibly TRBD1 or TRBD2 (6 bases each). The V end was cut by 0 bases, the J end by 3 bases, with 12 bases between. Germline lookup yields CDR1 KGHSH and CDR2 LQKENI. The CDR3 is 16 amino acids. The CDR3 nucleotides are TGTGCCAGCTCACCACCGAGTCGGGGGCTCTACAATGAGCAGTTCTTC. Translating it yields CASSPPSRGLYNEQFF.

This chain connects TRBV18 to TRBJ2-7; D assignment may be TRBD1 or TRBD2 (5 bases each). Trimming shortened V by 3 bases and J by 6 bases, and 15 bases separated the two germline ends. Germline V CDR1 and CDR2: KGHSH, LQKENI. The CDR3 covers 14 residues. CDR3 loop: CASSPQGDGVEQYF. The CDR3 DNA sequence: TGTGCCAGCTCACCTCAGGGAGATGGTGTCGAGCAGTACTTC.

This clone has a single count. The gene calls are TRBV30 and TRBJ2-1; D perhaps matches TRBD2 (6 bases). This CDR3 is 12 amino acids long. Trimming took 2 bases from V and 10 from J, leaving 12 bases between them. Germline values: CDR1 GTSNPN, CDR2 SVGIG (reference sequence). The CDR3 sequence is CAWSFSGKEQFF. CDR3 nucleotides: TGTGCCTGGAGTTTTAGCGGAAAAGAGCAGTTCTTC. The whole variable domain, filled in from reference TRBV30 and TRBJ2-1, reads SQTIHQWPATLVQPVGSPLSLECTVEGTSNPNLYWYRQAAGRGLQLLFYSVGIGQISSEVPQNLSASRPQDRQFILSSKKLLLSDSGFYLCAWSFSGKEQFFGPGTRLTVL.